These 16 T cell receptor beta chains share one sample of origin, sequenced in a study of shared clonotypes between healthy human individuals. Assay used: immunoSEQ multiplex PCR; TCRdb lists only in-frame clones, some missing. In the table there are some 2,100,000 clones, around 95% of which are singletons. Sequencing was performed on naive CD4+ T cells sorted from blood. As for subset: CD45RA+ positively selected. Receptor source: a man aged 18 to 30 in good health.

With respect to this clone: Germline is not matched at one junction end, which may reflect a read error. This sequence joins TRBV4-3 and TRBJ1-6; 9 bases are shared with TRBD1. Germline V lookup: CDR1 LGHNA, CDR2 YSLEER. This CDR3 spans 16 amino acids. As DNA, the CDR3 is TGCGCCAGCAGTCAAGATGGACAGGGGCATTCCTCACCCCTCCACTTT. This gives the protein CASSQDGQGHSSPLHF.

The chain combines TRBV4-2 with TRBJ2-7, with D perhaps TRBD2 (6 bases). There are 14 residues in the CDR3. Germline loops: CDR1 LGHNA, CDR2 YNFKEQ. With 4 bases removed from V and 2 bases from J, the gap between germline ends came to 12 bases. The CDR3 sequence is CASSPAAGTYEQYF. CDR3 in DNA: TGTGCCAGCAGCCCCGCCGCGGGAACCTACGAGCAGTACTTC.

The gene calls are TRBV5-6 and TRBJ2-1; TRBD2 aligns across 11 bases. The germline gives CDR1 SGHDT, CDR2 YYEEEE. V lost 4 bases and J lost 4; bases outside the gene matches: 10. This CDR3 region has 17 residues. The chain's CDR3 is CASSPDPSSGRYNEQFF. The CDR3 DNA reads TGTGCCAGCAGCCCTGATCCGTCTAGCGGGAGGTACAATGAGCAGTTCTTC.

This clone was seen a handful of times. The CDR3, as DNA: TGTGCCAGCAGCAAACCCGGCGTAAAAAGGGAGACCCAGTACTTC. Translating it yields CASSKPGVKRETQYF. The chain links TRBV6-6 to TRBJ2-5, with no clear D. This CDR3 region has 15 residues. The V gene lost 6 bases and the J gene lost 5 bases, with 19 bases spanning the gap. CDR1 and CDR2 (germline): MNHNY, SVGAGI (reference sequence).

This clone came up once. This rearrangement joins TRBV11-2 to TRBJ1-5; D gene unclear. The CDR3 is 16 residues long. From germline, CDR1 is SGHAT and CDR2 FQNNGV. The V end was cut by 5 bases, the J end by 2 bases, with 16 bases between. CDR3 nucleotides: TGTGCCAGCAGCGCACCAGGAGGAGTAGGCAATCAGCCCCAGCATTTT. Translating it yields CASSAPGGVGNQPQHF.

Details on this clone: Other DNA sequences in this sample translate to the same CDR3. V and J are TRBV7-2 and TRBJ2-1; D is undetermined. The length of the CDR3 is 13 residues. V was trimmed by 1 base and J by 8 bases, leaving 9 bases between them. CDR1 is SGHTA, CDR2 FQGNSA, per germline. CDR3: CASSLEVADEQFF. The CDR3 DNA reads TGTGCCAGCAGCTTAGAGGTGGCGGATGAGCAGTTCTTC.

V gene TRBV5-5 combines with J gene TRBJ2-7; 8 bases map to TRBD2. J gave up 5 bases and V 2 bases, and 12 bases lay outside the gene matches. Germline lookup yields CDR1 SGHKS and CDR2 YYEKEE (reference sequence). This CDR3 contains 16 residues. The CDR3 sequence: CASSLVGSGSSHEQYF. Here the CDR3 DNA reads TGTGCCAGCAGCTTAGTAGGGAGCGGGAGTTCCCACGAGCAGTACTTC.

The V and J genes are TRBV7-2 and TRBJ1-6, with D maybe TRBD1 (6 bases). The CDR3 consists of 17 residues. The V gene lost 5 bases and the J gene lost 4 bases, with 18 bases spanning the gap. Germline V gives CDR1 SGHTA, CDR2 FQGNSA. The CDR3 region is CASSLGTLAMYNSPLHF. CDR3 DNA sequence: TGTGCCAGCAGCCTCGGGACATTGGCTATGTATAATTCACCCCTCCACTTT.

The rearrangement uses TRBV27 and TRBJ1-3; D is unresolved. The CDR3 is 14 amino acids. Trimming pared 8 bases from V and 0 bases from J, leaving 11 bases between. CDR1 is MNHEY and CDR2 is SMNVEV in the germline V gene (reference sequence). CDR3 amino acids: CASSRDFSGNTIYF. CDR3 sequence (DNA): TGTGCCAGCTCCCGGGATTTCTCTGGAAACACCATATATTTT.

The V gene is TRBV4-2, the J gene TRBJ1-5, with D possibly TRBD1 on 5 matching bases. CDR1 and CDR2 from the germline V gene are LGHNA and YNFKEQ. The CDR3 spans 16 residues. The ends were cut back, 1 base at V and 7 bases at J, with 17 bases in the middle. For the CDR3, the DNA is TGTGCCAGCAGCCAAGGGGAGGGGAAGGTAGTGCAGCCCCAGCATTTT. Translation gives CASSQGEGKVVQPQHF.

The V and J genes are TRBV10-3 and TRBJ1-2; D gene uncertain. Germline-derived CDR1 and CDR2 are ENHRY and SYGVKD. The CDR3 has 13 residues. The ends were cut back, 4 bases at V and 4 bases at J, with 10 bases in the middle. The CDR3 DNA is TGTGCCATCAGTGTAGGCTTGAGCTATGGCTACACCTTC. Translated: CAISVGLSYGYTF.

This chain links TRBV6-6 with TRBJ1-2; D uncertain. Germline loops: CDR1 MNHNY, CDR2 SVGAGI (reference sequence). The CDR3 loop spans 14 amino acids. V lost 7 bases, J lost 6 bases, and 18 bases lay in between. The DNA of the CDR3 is TGTGCCAGCAATCGCGCAGGATCACCCCATGGCTACACCTTC. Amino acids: CASNRAGSPHGYTF.

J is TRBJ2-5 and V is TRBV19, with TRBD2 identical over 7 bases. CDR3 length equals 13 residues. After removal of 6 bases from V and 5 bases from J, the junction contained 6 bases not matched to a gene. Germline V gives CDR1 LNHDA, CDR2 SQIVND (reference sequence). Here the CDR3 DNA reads TGTGCCAGTAGGCAGGCGGGGGTCGAGACCCAGTACTTC. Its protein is CASRQAGVETQYF.

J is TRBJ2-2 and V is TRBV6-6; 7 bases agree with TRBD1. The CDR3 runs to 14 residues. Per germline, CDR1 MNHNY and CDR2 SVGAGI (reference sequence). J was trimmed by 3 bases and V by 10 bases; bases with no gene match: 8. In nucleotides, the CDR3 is TGTGCCACCTCCGGGACAGAGTACACCGGGGAGCTGTTTTTT. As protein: CATSGTEYTGELFF.

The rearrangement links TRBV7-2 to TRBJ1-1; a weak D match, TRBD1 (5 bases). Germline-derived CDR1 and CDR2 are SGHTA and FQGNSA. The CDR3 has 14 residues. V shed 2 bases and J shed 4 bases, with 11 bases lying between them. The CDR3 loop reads CASSLSQGFTEAFF. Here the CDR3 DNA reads TGTGCCAGCAGCTTATCTCAGGGATTCACTGAAGCTTTCTTT.

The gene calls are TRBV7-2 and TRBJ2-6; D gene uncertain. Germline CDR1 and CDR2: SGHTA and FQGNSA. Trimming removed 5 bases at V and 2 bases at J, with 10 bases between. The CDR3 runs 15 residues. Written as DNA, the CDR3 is TGTGCCAGCAGCCCCAACAGCGCTGGGGCCAACGTCCTGACTTTC. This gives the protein CASSPNSAGANVLTF.